The clone carrying this TCR beta chain was detected only a few times. Its target is not known. This record belongs to a study of vaccination and CD4 T cells after COVID-19. Sequencing of cultured CD4+ T cell DNA used the Oncomine TCR Beta short-read assay. TCRdb itself ran the PCR reads through MiXCR, one entry per CDR3 protein. The table records 14,000 to 15,000 distinct CDR3 sequences, around 56% of them present only once. CDR3 length equals 14 residues. V was clipped by 4 bases and J by 2 bases; unmatched bases: 2. Germline V CDR1 and CDR2: LNHDA, SQIVND (reference sequence). Indicated treatment: approximately nine-day PBMC culture with coronavirus spike peptide pools or control peptides (ViraFEST assay). Under the ViraFEST approach, antigen-specific T cells were expanded with peptide pools and TCRs subsequently sequenced.

The sample consisted of CD4+ T cells from blood, cultured in vitro. This TCR was sampled from a human donor who had recovered from COVID-19. The chain has TRBV19 and TRBJ2-1, with 7 nucleotides matching TRBD1. The CDR3 DNA reads TGTGCCAGTAGTAACAGGGGACCCTACAATGAGCAGTTCTTC. It specifies CASSNRGPYNEQFF.